This is a list of T cell receptor beta chains from one sample in a study of T cell responses to AZD1222 COVID-19 vaccine. Here immunoSEQ multiplex PCR was the method, and the copy in TCRdb shows in-frame clones only, minus some. The data hold 100,000 to 150,000 clones, with just over 85% observed a single time. Source: peripheral blood, taken on day 0 of MenACWY control vaccination. The receptors originated from an adult in good health. Both conserved end residues are part of each CDR3. A D gene is named only where the DNA matches it firmly. Clone size is not always given. Where it is, it says once, few, many or a class for expanded clones.

cdr3_nt	cdr3_aa	v_call	j_call	d_call	cdr3_length	clone_size
TGTGCCAGCAGTCCCGTATCCAGAGGGTGGGAGGCTCAGCCCCAGCATTTT	CASSPVSRGWEAQPQHF	TRBV6-6	TRBJ1-5	.	17	.
TGTGCCAGCAGTGAAGCGGCAGACCCTAACACCGGGGAGCTGTTTTTT	CASSEAADPNTGELFF	TRBV6-1	TRBJ2-2	.	16	few
TGTGCCAGCAGCCACGCCGGGGCAACTAATGAAAAACTGTTTTTT	CASSHAGATNEKLFF	TRBV7-6	TRBJ1-4	.	15	.
TGCGCCAGCAGCTTGGCCGGCAGTAGCAATCAGCCCCAGCATTTT	CASSLAGSSNQPQHF	TRBV5-1	TRBJ1-5	.	15	.
TGCGCCAGCAGCCCAGGGGGCCCTGGAAACACCATATATTTT	CASSPGGPGNTIYF	TRBV10-1	TRBJ1-3	TRBD1	14	.
TGCAGCGTTGTGGGGGATGGCTACACCTTC	CSVVGDGYTF	TRBV29-1	TRBJ1-2	.	10	.
TGCAGTGCTACTGGGTCAGAGACCCAGTACTTC	CSATGSETQYF	TRBV20-1	TRBJ2-5	.	11	.
TGTGCCAGCTCACCACCGCGGGTAGCGACCTACGAGCAGTACTTC	CASSPPRVATYEQYF	TRBV18	TRBJ2-7	.	15	.
TGTGCCAGCAGCTTAACAGGGGACTCTGGAAACACCATATATTTT	CASSLTGDSGNTIYF	TRBV7-2	TRBJ1-3	TRBD1	15	.
TGCGCCCGGAGGTCTGATTCACCCCTCCACTTT	CARRSDSPLHF	TRBV5-1	TRBJ1-6	.	11	.
TGTGCCAGCAACTTCGGGCGGTATGGGGCCAACGTCCTGACTTTC	CASNFGRYGANVLTF	TRBV6-5	TRBJ2-6	.	15	.
TGTGCCAGTAGCCGCGGACAGTTTAACTATGGCTACACCTTC	CASSRGQFNYGYTF	TRBV19	TRBJ1-2	.	14	.
TGTGCCAGCGGAAGGGAGGCAGGGAATTTGGGTGAGCAGTTCTTC	CASGREAGNLGEQFF	TRBV6-5	TRBJ2-1	.	15	.
TGCGCCAGCAGCTTGGGGTCAGGGTACGAGCAGTACTTC	CASSLGSGYEQYF	TRBV5-1	TRBJ2-7	.	13	.
TGTGCCAGCAGCCCCCGGAGAACTAGCGGGAGAGACAATGAGCAGTTCTTC	CASSPRRTSGRDNEQFF	TRBV6-2/TRBV6-3	TRBJ2-1	TRBD2	17	.
TGTGCCAGCAGCTTAGTGACGTCGAACACTGAAGCTTTCTTT	CASSLVTSNTEAFF	TRBV7-8	TRBJ1-1	.	14	.
TGTGCCAGCAGCTTATATGGGGGACTAGCGGGAGCCATTTCCTACAATGAGCAGTTCTTC	CASSLYGGLAGAISYNEQFF	TRBV7-3	TRBJ2-1	TRBD2	20	once
TGTGCCAGTACTAAGCGGTGGGCGGAAGGCGGCTACACCTTC	CASTKRWAEGGYTF	TRBV19	TRBJ1-2	.	14	few
TGTGCCAGCAGTCTGGATACGCAGTATTTT	CASSLDTQYF	TRBV25-1	TRBJ2-3	.	10	.
TGCGCCAGCAGCATCCAACCGGGACCCCAGGAAGGCTACACCTTC	CASSIQPGPQEGYTF	TRBV5-1	TRBJ1-2	.	15	.
TGTGCCAGTAGCCCGCTGGGGACGGCAAACGGGCAGTTCTTC	CASSPLGTANGQFF	TRBV19	TRBJ2-1	.	14	.
TGTGCCAGCACCCCAGACACCCGCTCCTACAATGAGCAGTTCTTC	CASTPDTRSYNEQFF	TRBV14	TRBJ2-1	.	15	once
TGTGCCACCACCCAAACGGCGGTCGTCAATTCACCCCTCCACTTT	CATTQTAVVNSPLHF	TRBV6-5	TRBJ1-6	.	15	.
TGTGCCAGCTCACCACGGGGGAGTCGCGAGACCCAGTACTTC	CASSPRGSRETQYF	TRBV18	TRBJ2-5	.	14	.
TGTGCCAGCAGCGTAGGGGAGAACACTGAAGCTTTCTTT	CASSVGENTEAFF	TRBV9	TRBJ1-1	.	13	.
TGTGCCAGCCATTACGACAATGAGCAGTTCTTC	CASHYDNEQFF	TRBV5-8	TRBJ2-1	.	11	.
TGTGCCAGCAGCTTGGTGGGGGGACGGGATAGCTCCTACGAGCAGTACTTC	CASSLVGGRDSSYEQYF	TRBV11-2	TRBJ2-7	.	17	.
TGCGCCAGCTGGGCGAACCCGAACACTGAAGCTTTCTTT	CASWANPNTEAFF	TRBV5-1	TRBJ1-1	.	13	.
TGTGCCAGCAGCGTAGACGGAGAGACCCAGTACTTC	CASSVDGETQYF	TRBV9	TRBJ2-5	.	12	.
TGTGCCAGCAGTTTCGGTGTTGGGAAGATCACCGGGGAGCTGTTTTTT	CASSFGVGKITGELFF	TRBV28	TRBJ2-2	.	16	.
TGTGCCACCAGTGATTTAACAGGGGCCCTGGGGAACACCTTC	CATSDLTGALGNTF	TRBV24-1	TRBJ1-2	TRBD1	14	.
TGTGCCAGCAGCTTCAGGGGATCGCGTTCTGAGCAGTTCTTC	CASSFRGSRSEQFF	TRBV5-6	TRBJ2-1	.	14	once
TGTGCCACGAGGACAGCGGGAGCCAGGGGTGAGCAGTTCTTC	CATRTAGARGEQFF	TRBV24-1	TRBJ2-1	TRBD2	14	.
TGTGCCAGCAGCTGGCTCCACGAGCAGTACTTC	CASSWLHEQYF	TRBV5-6	TRBJ2-7	.	11	.
TGTGCCAGCAGCCCCCCCCGCGGGGTTCACGAGCAGTACTTC	CASSPPRGVHEQYF	TRBV7-9	TRBJ2-7	.	14	.
TGTGCCAGCAGCTTTAACACCGGGGAGCTGTTTTTT	CASSFNTGELFF	TRBV7-3	TRBJ2-2	.	12	.
TGTGCCAGCAGCTTGTTTTCTGGCGGCACTTCCGGCGAGCAGTACTTC	CASSLFSGGTSGEQYF	TRBV5-4	TRBJ2-7	.	16	.
TGTGCCAGTAGTATAGGCACAGATACGCAGTATTTT	CASSIGTDTQYF	TRBV19	TRBJ2-3	.	12	once
TGTGCCTGGGTGGACAGGAGCTCCTACGAGCAGTACTTC	CAWVDRSSYEQYF	TRBV30	TRBJ2-7	TRBD1	13	once
TGTGCCAGCAGTTTACGTAGTGGGGGAGGGGGGCAAGAGACCCAGTACTTC	CASSLRSGGGGQETQYF	TRBV25-1	TRBJ2-5	.	17	.
TGTGCCAGCAGCGTCGAAGGGTCCCGCAGGACTGAAGCTTTCTTT	CASSVEGSRRTEAFF	TRBV9	TRBJ1-1	.	15	.
TGTGCCAGCTCGGCAATGTGGTTACAGGGGGGGGACACCGGGGAGCTGTTTTTT	CASSAMWLQGGDTGELFF	TRBV28	TRBJ2-2	.	18	few
TGTGCCAGCAGCTTAGGCGGGACTCCCTACGAGCAGTACTTC	CASSLGGTPYEQYF	TRBV11-2	TRBJ2-7	.	14	.
TGTGCCAGTGACGAACCTAGGGGGCGCGGTCGAGAAGCTTTCTTT	CASDEPRGRGREAFF	TRBV19	TRBJ1-1	TRBD1	15	.
TGTGCCAGCAGCCAGGGGCCCTCCTACGAGCAGTACTTC	CASSQGPSYEQYF	TRBV7-9	TRBJ2-7	.	13	once
TGCGCCAGCAGCTTAGAACAAGAGACCCAGTACTTC	CASSLEQETQYF	TRBV5-1	TRBJ2-5	.	12	.
TGTGCCAGCAGGGGACAGGTGGGGACTGAAGCTTTCTTT	CASRGQVGTEAFF	TRBV6-5	TRBJ1-1	TRBD1	13	.
TGTGCCAGTGTCCGGGACAGGGCCCCAGATACGCAGTATTTT	CASVRDRAPDTQYF	TRBV5-8	TRBJ2-3	TRBD1	14	.
TGCAGCGTCTACGGACAGGGACTTTACGAGCAGTACTTC	CSVYGQGLYEQYF	TRBV29-1	TRBJ2-7	TRBD1	13	once
TGTGCCAGCAGTGAACCCGACCGAAACTCTGGAAACACCATATATTTT	CASSEPDRNSGNTIYF	TRBV25-1	TRBJ1-3	.	16	once
TGTGCCAGCAGTTTACCGGAGTATCAGCCCCAGCATTTT	CASSLPEYQPQHF	TRBV28	TRBJ1-5	.	13	.
TGTGCCAGCAGTTTAAGAACCTCCCGACAGGCTAGGAATGAAAAACTGTTTTTT	CASSLRTSRQARNEKLFF	TRBV28	TRBJ1-4	.	18	.
TGTGCCAGTAGTATCGCTACCTCTAAAGGCTACACCTTC	CASSIATSKGYTF	TRBV19	TRBJ1-2	.	13	.
TGTGCCAGCAGCGGCCTGGACAGGATCGGTTCACCCCTCCACTTT	CASSGLDRIGSPLHF	TRBV9	TRBJ1-6	TRBD1	15	.
TGTGCCACCAGTGTACCGAAGCTTGAGGGGATTGAGCAGTTCTTC	CATSVPKLEGIEQFF	TRBV24-1	TRBJ2-1	.	15	.
TGTGCCAGCAGACAGACAGGGGGCGGAAGCTACACCTTC	CASRQTGGGSYTF	TRBV28	TRBJ1-2	TRBD1	13	.
TGTGCCAGCAGCTTAGACCACAGGGTATACACTGAAGCTTTCTTT	CASSLDHRVYTEAFF	TRBV7-9	TRBJ1-1	.	15	.
TGTGCCAGCAGCTTGGACAGGGCCCAAGAGACCCAGTACTTC	CASSLDRAQETQYF	TRBV11-2	TRBJ2-5	TRBD1	14	.
TGTGCCAGCAGCTTAGGCGGGGGGAACACAGATACGCAGTATTTT	CASSLGGGNTDTQYF	TRBV11-3	TRBJ2-3	TRBD2	15	.